This T cell receptor beta chain was obtained from a study of blood T cell repertoires in COVID-19. The V gene end was trimmed by 6 bases and the J gene end by 0 bases; junction bases not matched to a gene: 9. The CDR3 runs to 17 residues. Germline V gene sequence: CDR1 KGHSH, CDR2 LQKENI. Original handling: Estimation of nucleated cell counts was performed using reference gene primer amplification. Assay used: immunoSEQ multiplex PCR; TCRdb lists only in-frame clones, some missing. V and J calls and clone size are as listed in that table; D and trimming were resolved from the DNA. The sample consists of some 240,000 clones, 65% to 90% of them appearing once.

This TCR was sampled from a woman aged 40 to 55 who had recovered from COVID-19. The sequenced material came from peripheral blood. V usage is TRBV18 and J usage is TRBJ2-3; 10 bases match TRBD1. The CDR3 DNA follows: TGTGCCAGCTCTCCTTTGACAGGGGGCGCGAGCACAGATACGCAGTATTTT. It is translated as CASSPLTGGASTDTQYF. The variable domain in full, with the rest retrieved from reference TRBV18 and TRBJ2-3, is NAGVMQNPRHLVRRRGQEARLRCSPMKGHSHVYWYRQLPEEGLKFMVYLQKENIIDESGMPKERFSAEFPKEGPSILRIQQVVRGDSAAYFCASSPLTGGASTDTQYFGPGTRLTVL.